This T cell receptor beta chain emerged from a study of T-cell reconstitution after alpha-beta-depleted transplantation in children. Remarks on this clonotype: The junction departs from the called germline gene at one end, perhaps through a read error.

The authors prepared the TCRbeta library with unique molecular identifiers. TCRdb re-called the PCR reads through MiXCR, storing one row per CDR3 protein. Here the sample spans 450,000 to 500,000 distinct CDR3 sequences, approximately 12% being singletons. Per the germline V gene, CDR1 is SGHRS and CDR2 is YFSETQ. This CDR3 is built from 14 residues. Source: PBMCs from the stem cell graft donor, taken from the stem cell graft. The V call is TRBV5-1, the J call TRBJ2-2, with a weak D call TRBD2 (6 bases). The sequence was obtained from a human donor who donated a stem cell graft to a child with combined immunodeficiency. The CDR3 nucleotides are TGCGCCAGCAGCTTGGCCTTGAACACCGGGGGGCTGTTTTTT. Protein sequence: CASSLALNTGGLFF.